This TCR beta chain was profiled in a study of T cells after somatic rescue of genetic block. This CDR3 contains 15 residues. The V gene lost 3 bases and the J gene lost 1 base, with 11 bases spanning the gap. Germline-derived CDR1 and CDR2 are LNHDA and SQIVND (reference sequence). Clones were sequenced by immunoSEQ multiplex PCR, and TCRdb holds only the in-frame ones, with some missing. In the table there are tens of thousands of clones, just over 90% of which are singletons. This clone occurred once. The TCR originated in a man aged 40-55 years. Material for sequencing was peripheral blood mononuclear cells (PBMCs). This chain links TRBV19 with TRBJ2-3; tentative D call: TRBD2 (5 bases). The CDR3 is CASSMIGRRTDTQYF. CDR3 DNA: TGTGCCAGTAGTATGATAGGGAGACGCACAGATACGCAGTATTTT.